This is a list of T cell receptor beta chains from one sample in a study of T-cell reconstitution after alpha-beta-depleted transplantation in children. In TCRdb, the PCR reads were re-called with MiXCR into one record per CDR3 protein. Among some 200,000 distinct CDR3 sequences listed, approximately 6.3% were seen once. This material consisted of PBMCs, taken before TCRalphabeta/CD19-depleted stem cell transplant. The receptors derive from a boy between 2 and 10 years old with acute lymphoblastic leukemia, due to receive a stem cell transplant. CDR3s include the opening cysteine and the closing phenylalanine or tryptophan. Each record gives: V gene, CDR3 length, D gene, clone size, J gene, CDR3 DNA, CDR3 protein. A D gene is named only where the DNA matches it firmly. Clone size is not always given. Where it is, it says once, few, many or a class for expanded clones.

v_call: TRBV7-2; cdr3_length: 12; d_call: TRBD1; clone_size: many; j_call: TRBJ1-1; cdr3_nt: TGTGCCAGCAGCCCGCAGACAGGGGGAGCTTTCTTT; cdr3_aa: CASSPQTGGAFF
v_call: TRBV3-1; cdr3_length: 20; d_call: TRBD1; clone_size: few; j_call: TRBJ2-1; cdr3_nt: TGTGCCAGCAGCCCTCAAGACCCCTGGACAGGGGTTGGTTCCTACAATGAGCAGTTCTTC; cdr3_aa: CASSPQDPWTGVGSYNEQFF
v_call: TRBV7-9; cdr3_length: 16; d_call: -; clone_size: many; j_call: TRBJ2-1; cdr3_nt: TGTGCCAGCAGCTCTCCCAGGGCTAGGTATCGCGATGAGCAGTTCTTC; cdr3_aa: CASSSPRARYRDEQFF
v_call: TRBV7-9; cdr3_length: 13; d_call: -; clone_size: -; j_call: TRBJ2-1; cdr3_nt: TGTGCCAGCAGCCACCGGACCATAAATGAGCAGTTCTTC; cdr3_aa: CASSHRTINEQFF
v_call: TRBV2; cdr3_length: 15; d_call: -; clone_size: many; j_call: TRBJ2-7; cdr3_nt: TGTGCCAGCAGTGAAATGGGAGGTGGAACCGGGGAGCAGTACTTC; cdr3_aa: CASSEMGGGTGEQYF
v_call: TRBV12-3/TRBV12-4; cdr3_length: 14; d_call: -; clone_size: many; j_call: TRBJ2-2; cdr3_nt: TGTGCCAGCAGGACACCTGGGGGCTCCGGGGAGCTGTTTTTT; cdr3_aa: CASRTPGGSGELFF
v_call: TRBV28; cdr3_length: 18; d_call: -; clone_size: many; j_call: TRBJ1-5; cdr3_nt: TGTGCCAGCACCGTCGGATCAGCCTCCCTTCTAACCAATCAGCCCCAGCATTTT; cdr3_aa: CASTVGSASLLTNQPQHF
v_call: TRBV12-3/TRBV12-4; cdr3_length: 14; d_call: -; clone_size: many; j_call: TRBJ2-3; cdr3_nt: TGTGCCAGCAGTTCTATTTCTGGCGTAGGTACGCAGTATTTT; cdr3_aa: CASSSISGVGTQYF
v_call: TRBV6-6; cdr3_length: 13; d_call: TRBD2; clone_size: many; j_call: TRBJ2-7; cdr3_nt: TGTGCCAGCAGCCTAGCGGGAGTGTACGAGCAGTACTTC; cdr3_aa: CASSLAGVYEQYF
v_call: TRBV10-2; cdr3_length: 14; d_call: -; clone_size: many; j_call: TRBJ2-2; cdr3_nt: TGCGCCAGCAGTGAGCTCGTGGGGGCCGGGGAGCTGTTTTTT; cdr3_aa: CASSELVGAGELFF
v_call: TRBV5-1; cdr3_length: 14; d_call: -; clone_size: many; j_call: TRBJ2-1; cdr3_nt: TGCGCCAGCAGCTTGGCGGACGTCTACAATGAGCAGTTCTTC; cdr3_aa: CASSLADVYNEQFF
v_call: TRBV7-3; cdr3_length: 15; d_call: -; clone_size: many; j_call: TRBJ2-7; cdr3_nt: TGTGCCAGCAGCTTGGAGGGAGCCGCCTCCTACGAGCAGTACTTC; cdr3_aa: CASSLEGAASYEQYF
v_call: TRBV27; cdr3_length: 15; d_call: TRBD2; clone_size: -; j_call: TRBJ2-7; cdr3_nt: TGTGCCAGCAGGCTGGCCCCGGGACTAGTAGACGAGCAGTACTTC; cdr3_aa: CASRLAPGLVDEQYF
v_call: TRBV6-5; cdr3_length: 16; d_call: -; clone_size: few; j_call: TRBJ2-3; cdr3_nt: TGTGCCAGCAGTTACTTGGACCCATCGGGCACAGATACGCAGTATTTT; cdr3_aa: CASSYLDPSGTDTQYF
v_call: TRBV15; cdr3_length: 16; d_call: TRBD2; clone_size: many; j_call: TRBJ2-2; cdr3_nt: TGTGCCACCAGCAGAAGGACTAGCGGTCCCACCGGGGAGCTGTTTTTT; cdr3_aa: CATSRRTSGPTGELFF
v_call: TRBV6-5; cdr3_length: 13; d_call: -; clone_size: many; j_call: TRBJ2-5; cdr3_nt: TGTGCCAGCAGCCATTATAGGAAAGAGACCCAGTACTTC; cdr3_aa: CASSHYRKETQYF
v_call: TRBV5-6; cdr3_length: 16; d_call: -; clone_size: -; j_call: TRBJ1-1; cdr3_nt: TGTGCCAGCAGCTACCGAGGAGGCACCATGAACACTGAAGCTTTCTTT; cdr3_aa: CASSYRGGTMNTEAFF
v_call: TRBV28; cdr3_length: 15; d_call: TRBD2; clone_size: many; j_call: TRBJ2-3; cdr3_nt: TGTGCCAGCAGCCCCCCCAGCGGGGCCCGAGATACGCAGTATTTT; cdr3_aa: CASSPPSGARDTQYF
v_call: TRBV9; cdr3_length: 15; d_call: TRBD2; clone_size: many; j_call: TRBJ2-3; cdr3_nt: TGTGCCAGCAGCGTAGAGCGGGGGGGCACAGATACGCAGTATTTT; cdr3_aa: CASSVERGGTDTQYF
v_call: TRBV28; cdr3_length: 11; d_call: -; clone_size: -; j_call: TRBJ2-3; cdr3_nt: TGTGCCAGCAGATCGGCGGGACCACAGTATTTT; cdr3_aa: CASRSAGPQYF
v_call: TRBV7-9; cdr3_length: 14; d_call: TRBD1; clone_size: many; j_call: TRBJ1-3; cdr3_nt: TGTGCCAGCAGCCGACAGGGGGTCGGAAACACCATATATTTT; cdr3_aa: CASSRQGVGNTIYF
v_call: TRBV11-2; cdr3_length: 13; d_call: -; clone_size: many; j_call: TRBJ2-4; cdr3_nt: TGTGCCAGCGAAGGGACTCTACAAAACATTCAGTACTTC; cdr3_aa: CASEGTLQNIQYF
v_call: TRBV15; cdr3_length: 21; d_call: TRBD2; clone_size: few; j_call: TRBJ2-7; cdr3_nt: TGTGCCACCAGCAGATCCCGGCTGAAGCTGCGGCTAGCGGGGTCCCCCTACGAGCAGTACTTC; cdr3_aa: CATSRSRLKLRLAGSPYEQYF
v_call: TRBV27; cdr3_length: 15; d_call: -; clone_size: many; j_call: TRBJ2-1; cdr3_nt: TGTGCCTCACGTCTGTTTCGAGGCCTCTACAATGAGCAGTTCTTC; cdr3_aa: CASRLFRGLYNEQFF
v_call: TRBV6-2/TRBV6-3; cdr3_length: 15; d_call: -; clone_size: many; j_call: TRBJ2-3; cdr3_nt: TGTGCCAGCAGTTCGGCTAGGGTTCCCACAGATACGCAGTATTTT; cdr3_aa: CASSSARVPTDTQYF
v_call: TRBV12-3/TRBV12-4; cdr3_length: 13; d_call: -; clone_size: many; j_call: TRBJ2-7; cdr3_nt: TGCGCCAGCAGCCTCACAGGGTCCTACGAGCAGTACTTC; cdr3_aa: CASSLTGSYEQYF
v_call: TRBV5-1; cdr3_length: 15; d_call: TRBD2; clone_size: many; j_call: TRBJ2-1; cdr3_nt: TGCGCCAGCAGCTTTACTAGCGGGGCCTACAATGAGCAGTTCTTC; cdr3_aa: CASSFTSGAYNEQFF
v_call: TRBV7-9; cdr3_length: 14; d_call: -; clone_size: -; j_call: TRBJ2-2; cdr3_nt: TGTGCCAGCAGCCCCTGGGGTGACACCGGGGAGCTGTTTTTT; cdr3_aa: CASSPWGDTGELFF